This TCR beta chain was sequenced for a study of blood T cells in healthy people across ages. Looking at the study overall: Capture via template switching afforded approximately one barcoded beta molecule per two T cells.

The germline V gene has CDR1 SGHTA and CDR2 FQGNSA. Trimming left V 5 bases short and J 0 bases short, with 18 bases between. The CDR3 runs to 17 residues. A J-beta primer mix and a sample-barcoded 5' primer were used in a second PCR of about 6 to 12 cycles. Per sample, CDR3-containing paired-end reads numbered at least 2.5 million. MiXCR, applied by TCRdb to the 5' RACE reads, yields one record per CDR3 protein. The table includes some 790,000 distinct CDR3 sequences, roughly 26% detected once. Study-wide points: Significant beta diversity loss was already apparent by age approximately 40, declining roughly linearly.

The sample holds many counts of this clonotype. Its target is not known. Sequenced sample: blood. V usage is TRBV7-2 and J usage is TRBJ2-3; D remains unclear. This receptor was obtained from a woman aged 80 or older in good health. CDR3: CASSQQSSGYSTDTQYF. CDR3 sequence (DNA): TGTGCCAGCAGCCAACAGTCGTCAGGCTATAGCACAGATACGCAGTATTTT. The full variable domain, completed using reference TRBV7-2 and TRBJ2-3, is GAGVSQSPSNKVTEKGKDVELRCDPISGHTALYWYRQSLGQGLEFLIYFQGNSAPDKSGLPSDRFSAERTGGSVSTLTIQRTQQEDSAVYLCASSQQSSGYSTDTQYFGPGTRLTVL.